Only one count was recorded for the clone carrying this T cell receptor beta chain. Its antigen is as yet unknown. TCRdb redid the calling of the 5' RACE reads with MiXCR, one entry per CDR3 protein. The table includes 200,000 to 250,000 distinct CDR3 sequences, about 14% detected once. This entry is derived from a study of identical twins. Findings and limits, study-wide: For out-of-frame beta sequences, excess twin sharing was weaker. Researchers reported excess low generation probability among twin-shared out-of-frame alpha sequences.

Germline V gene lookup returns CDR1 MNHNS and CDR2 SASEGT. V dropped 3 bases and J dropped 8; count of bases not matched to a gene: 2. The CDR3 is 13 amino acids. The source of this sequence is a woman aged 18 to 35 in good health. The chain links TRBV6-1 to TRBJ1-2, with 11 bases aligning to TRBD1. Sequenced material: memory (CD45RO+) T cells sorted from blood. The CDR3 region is CASSEGTGGGYTF. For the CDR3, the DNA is TGTGCCAGCAGTGAGGGGACAGGGGGAGGCTACACCTTC.